This TCR beta chain came from a study of blood T cell repertoires in COVID-19. Study in general: There were acute and convalescent COVID-19 samples, and they came from the United States, Italy and Spain.

In this sample, this clone turned up a few times. Method: immunoSEQ multiplex PCR; TCRdb's copy keeps in-frame clones and lacks some. This table has over 200,000 clones, over 75% appearing once. Material for sequencing was peripheral blood. This receptor was obtained from a man aged 35-49 years with active or convalescent COVID-19.

The CDR3 nucleotides are TGTGCCAGCTCACCACCGGACGGGACTAGCGGGTCGTACAATGAGCAGTTCTTC. This translates into CASSPPDGTSGSYNEQFF. This chain links TRBV18 with TRBJ2-1, with TRBD2 matching over 12 bases. Germline CDR1 is KGHSH and CDR2 is LQKENI. CDR3 length: 18 residues. V was pared by 0 bases and J by 4 bases, with 7 bases of the junction left unmatched.